This TCR beta chain was sequenced during a study of cytomegalovirus exposure and HLA in healthy donors. The PCR contained 60 Vbeta and 13 Jbeta primers. Method: immunoSEQ multiplex PCR; TCRdb's copy keeps in-frame clones and lacks some. The sample includes more than 85,000 clones, around three quarters seen only once; the top ten take 1.3%. The CDR3 loop spans 15 amino acids. The V end was cut by 5 bases, the J end by 4 bases, with 18 bases between. Germline-derived CDR1 and CDR2 are MDHEN and SYDVKM. This clonotype originated in a woman in her 30s in good health and CMV-seronegative. The sample consisted of PBMCs. The genes are TRBV28 and TRBJ2-7; D is possibly TRBD2 (7 bases). The CDR3 bases are TGTGCCAGCAGTGGAAGGGGGGGCGCTGAGTACGAGCAGTACTTC. Translated, it gives CASSGRGGAEYEQYF.